These 6 T cell receptor beta chains were sequenced from one sample in a study of T cell changes during pregnancy in multiple sclerosis. Generated by immunoSEQ multiplex PCR, the TCRdb table keeps only in-frame clones and is missing some. In the table there are approximately 48,000 clones, about 92% of which are singletons. The starting material was CD8+ T cells from peripheral blood mononuclear cells, obtained before pregnancy. The receptors come from a female donor with multiple sclerosis, enrolled in a pregnancy study.

The chain recombines TRBV27 with TRBJ2-1; D is perhaps TRBD1 (5 bases). The V gene's germline CDR1 is MNHEY and CDR2 SMNVEV (reference sequence). CDR3 length: 14 amino acids. V lost 2 bases to trimming and J lost 6 bases, with 11 bases between them. The CDR3: CASSLAGASNEQFF. The CDR3 DNA follows: TGTGCCAGCAGTTTAGCTGGGGCCTCCAATGAGCAGTTCTTC.

The chain carries TRBV25-1 and TRBJ2-1; D is possibly TRBD1 (5 bases). Per the germline V gene, CDR1 is MGHDK and CDR2 is SYGVNS. The CDR3 totals 11 residues. With 5 bases removed from V and 9 bases from J, the gap between germline ends came to 8 bases. The CDR3 DNA reads TGTGCCAGCAGTCAAGGGGTTGAGCAGTTCTTC. This gives the protein CASSQGVEQFF.

The chain links TRBV5-6 to TRBJ1-4; D perhaps matches TRBD1 (5 bases). Germline loops: CDR1 SGHDT, CDR2 YYEEEE. The CDR3 loop spans 15 amino acids. Trimming stripped 2 bases from V and 7 bases from J, with 15 bases between. CDR3 sequence (DNA): TGTGCCAGCAGCTTTCGGGGGGTGATGGGTGAAAAACTGTTTTTT. Translated, it gives CASSFRGVMGEKLFF.

CDR3 in amino acids: CASSLTNQETQYF. CDR3 nucleotides: TGTGCCAGCAGCCTGACTAACCAAGAGACCCAGTACTTC. The chain links TRBV5-5 to TRBJ2-5; a possible D gene is TRBD2 (5 bases). V lost 4 bases to trimming and J lost 0 bases, with 7 bases between them. CDR3 length: 13 amino acids. CDR1 SGHKS and CDR2 YYEKEE come from the germline V gene (reference sequence).

The chain carries TRBV9 and TRBJ2-7; D may be TRBD2 (6 bases). V lost 0 bases and J lost 6, with 16 bases in between. Germline lookup yields CDR1 SGDLS and CDR2 YYNGEE. This CDR3 region has 15 residues. The CDR3: CASSVGGKGLSEQYF. The DNA of the CDR3 is TGTGCCAGCAGCGTAGGCGGGAAAGGGCTCTCCGAGCAGTACTTC.

The chain joins TRBV30 to TRBJ2-7; TRBD1 matches 8 bases. This CDR3 has 15 residues. Trimming took 0 bases from V and 2 from J; bases not matched to a gene: 6. Looked up from germline, CDR1 is GTSNPN and CDR2 is SVGIG (reference sequence). The CDR3 DNA sequence: TGTGCCTGGAGTGTACCGGACAGGGTGCCCTACGAGCAGTACTTC. Its protein is CAWSVPDRVPYEQYF.